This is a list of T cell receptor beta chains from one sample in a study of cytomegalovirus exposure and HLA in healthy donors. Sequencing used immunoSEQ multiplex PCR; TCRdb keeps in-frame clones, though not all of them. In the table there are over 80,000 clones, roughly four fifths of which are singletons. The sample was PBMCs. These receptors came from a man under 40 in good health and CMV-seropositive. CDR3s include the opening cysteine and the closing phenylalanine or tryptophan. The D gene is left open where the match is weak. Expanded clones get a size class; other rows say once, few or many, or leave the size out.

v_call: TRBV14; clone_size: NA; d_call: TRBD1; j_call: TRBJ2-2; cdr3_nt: TGTGCCAGCAGCACCCGACAGGGGCAGGACGGGGAGCTGTTTTTT; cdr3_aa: CASSTRQGQDGELFF
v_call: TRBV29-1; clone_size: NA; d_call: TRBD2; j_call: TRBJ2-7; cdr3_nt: TGCAGCGCCGAGGGGGGAGTTAGCGGGACTTCCGAGCAGTACTTC; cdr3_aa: CSAEGGVSGTSEQYF
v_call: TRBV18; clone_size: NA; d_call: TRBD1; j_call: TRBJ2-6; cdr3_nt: TGTGCCAGCTCACGACAAAGGACAGGGTTTGGGGCCAACGTCCTGACTTTC; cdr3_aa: CASSRQRTGFGANVLTF
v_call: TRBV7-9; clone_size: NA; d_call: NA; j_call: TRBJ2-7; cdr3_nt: TGTGCCAGCAGCTCCGCGCTAGTCCCCTACGAGCAGTACTTC; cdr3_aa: CASSSALVPYEQYF
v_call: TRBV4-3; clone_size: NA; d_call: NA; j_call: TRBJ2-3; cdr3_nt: TGCGCCAGCAGCCAAGCCGGGTCCTACACAGATACGCAGTATTTT; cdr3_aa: CASSQAGSYTDTQYF
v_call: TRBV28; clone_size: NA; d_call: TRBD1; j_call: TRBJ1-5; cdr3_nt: TGTGCCAGCAGAACCCCTCGACAGGGTGGGAATCAGCCCCAGCATTTT; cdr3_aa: CASRTPRQGGNQPQHF
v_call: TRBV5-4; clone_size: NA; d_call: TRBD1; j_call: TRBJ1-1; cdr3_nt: TGTGCCAGCAGCGGACTCTCAGGGGGCAGTGAAGCTTTCTTT; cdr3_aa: CASSGLSGGSEAFF
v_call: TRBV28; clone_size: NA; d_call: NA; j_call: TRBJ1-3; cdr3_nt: TGTGCCAGCAGTTCGGACAGCTTCTCTGGAAACACCATATATTTT; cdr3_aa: CASSSDSFSGNTIYF
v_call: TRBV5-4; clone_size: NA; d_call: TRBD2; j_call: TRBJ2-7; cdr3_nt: TGTGCCAGCAGCACCGGGACTAGCGGGAAGGACGGGGACGAGCAGTACTTC; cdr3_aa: CASSTGTSGKDGDEQYF
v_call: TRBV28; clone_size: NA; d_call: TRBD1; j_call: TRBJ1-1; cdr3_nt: TGTGCCAGCAGTCCCCAAGACAGGGGCTGGTACACTGAAGCTTTCTTT; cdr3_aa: CASSPQDRGWYTEAFF
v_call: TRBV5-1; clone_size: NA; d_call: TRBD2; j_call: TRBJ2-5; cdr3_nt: TGCGCCAGCAGCTTGGCTTCCGGGACTAGCGGGCAAGAGACCCAGTACTTC; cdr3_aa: CASSLASGTSGQETQYF
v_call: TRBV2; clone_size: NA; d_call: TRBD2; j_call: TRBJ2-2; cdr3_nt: TGTGCCAGCAGCCCAAACACTAGCGGGAGGGCTGGCGGCGGGGAGCTGTTTTTT; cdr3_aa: CASSPNTSGRAGGGELFF
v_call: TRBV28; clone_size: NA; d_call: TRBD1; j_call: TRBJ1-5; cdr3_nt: TGTGCCAGCAGTCGGACCGGGACAGGGGGTGGGCTGGGCAATCAGCCCCAGCATTTT; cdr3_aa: CASSRTGTGGGLGNQPQHF
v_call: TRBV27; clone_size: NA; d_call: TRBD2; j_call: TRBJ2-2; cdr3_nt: TGTGCCAGCAGTCCCCGCGGGAAAACAGGGACTAGCGCGAACGGGGAGCTGTTTTTT; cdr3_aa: CASSPRGKTGTSANGELFF
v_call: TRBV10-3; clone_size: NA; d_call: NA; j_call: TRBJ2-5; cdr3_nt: TGTGCCATCAGTCGACAGGTCCAAGAGACCCAGTACTTC; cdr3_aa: CAISRQVQETQYF
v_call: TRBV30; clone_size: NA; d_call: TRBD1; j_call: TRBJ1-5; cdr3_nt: TGTGCCTGGAGTTGGGACAGGGGAGAGGAGCAGCCCCAGCATTTT; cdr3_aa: CAWSWDRGEEQPQHF
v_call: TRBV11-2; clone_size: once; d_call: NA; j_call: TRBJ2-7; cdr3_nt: TGTGCCAGCAGCTTAGGGACTCTGACTTACGAGCAGTACTTC; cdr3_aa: CASSLGTLTYEQYF
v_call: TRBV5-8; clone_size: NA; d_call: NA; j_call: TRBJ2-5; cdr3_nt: TGTGCCAGCAGCTTCCAGGGGCCTCCGGGGACCCAGTACTTC; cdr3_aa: CASSFQGPPGTQYF
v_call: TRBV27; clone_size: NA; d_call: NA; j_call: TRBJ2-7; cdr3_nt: TGTGCCAGCAGTTTTACAGGACCGAGTTTTTACGAGCAGTACTTC; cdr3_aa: CASSFTGPSFYEQYF
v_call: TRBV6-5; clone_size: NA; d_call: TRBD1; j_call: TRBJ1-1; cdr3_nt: TGTGCCAGCAGCGTAGCGCGATCGGAAGGGGGCCAGTTT; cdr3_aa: CASSVARSEGGQF
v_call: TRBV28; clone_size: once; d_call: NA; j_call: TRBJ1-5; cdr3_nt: TGTGCCAGCAGTGCGGTCCCGAGCAATCAGCCCCAGCATTTT; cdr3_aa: CASSAVPSNQPQHF
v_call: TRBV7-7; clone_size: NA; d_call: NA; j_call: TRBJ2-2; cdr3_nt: TGTGCCAGCAGCCTCATCCAGGGTTGGGAGCTGTTTTTT; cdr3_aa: CASSLIQGWELFF
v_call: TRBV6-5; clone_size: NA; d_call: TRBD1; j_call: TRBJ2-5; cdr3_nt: TGTGCCAGCAGTTACTTTAGGGGGACAGGGGAAGAGACCCAGTACTTC; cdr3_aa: CASSYFRGTGEETQYF
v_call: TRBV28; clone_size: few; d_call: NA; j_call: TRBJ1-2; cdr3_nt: TGTGCCAGCAGTGAACCCTCCGGTGGCTACACCTTC; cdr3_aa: CASSEPSGGYTF
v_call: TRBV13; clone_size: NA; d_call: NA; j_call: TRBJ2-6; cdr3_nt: TGTGCCAGCAGTCCGGGGTTAATACCGACCTCTGGGGCCAACGTCCTGACTTTC; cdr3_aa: CASSPGLIPTSGANVLTF
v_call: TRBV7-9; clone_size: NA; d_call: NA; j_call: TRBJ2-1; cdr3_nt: TGTGCCAGCAGCTCCAGCTCCTACAATGAGCAGTTCTTC; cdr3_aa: CASSSSSYNEQFF
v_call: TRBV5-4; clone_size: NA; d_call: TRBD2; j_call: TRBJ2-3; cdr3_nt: TGTGCCAGCAGCTTGGGCGGGAGTGGCACAGATACGCAGTATTTT; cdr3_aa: CASSLGGSGTDTQYF
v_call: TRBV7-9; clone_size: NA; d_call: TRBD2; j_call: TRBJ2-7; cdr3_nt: TGTTCCAGCAGCCCCCTACTAGCGGGTGTAAGTGAGCAGTACTTC; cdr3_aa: CSSSPLLAGVSEQYF
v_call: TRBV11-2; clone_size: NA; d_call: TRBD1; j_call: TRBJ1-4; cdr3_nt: TGTGCCAGCAGCTTAGATCTTCAGGGGGCATGGGAAAAACTGTTTTTT; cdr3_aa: CASSLDLQGAWEKLFF
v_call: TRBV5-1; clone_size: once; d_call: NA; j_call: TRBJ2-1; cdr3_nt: TGCGCCAGCAGCTTGGCACAGGGTCCCTACAATGAGCAGTTCTTC; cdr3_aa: CASSLAQGPYNEQFF
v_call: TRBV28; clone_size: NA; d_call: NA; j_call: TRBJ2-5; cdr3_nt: TGTGCCAGCAGTCCGGAACTAGAGGCTCAAGAGACCCAGTACTTC; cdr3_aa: CASSPELEAQETQYF
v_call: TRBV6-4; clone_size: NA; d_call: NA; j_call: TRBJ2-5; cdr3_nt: TGTGCCAGCAGTGAGGGGCAGGGACAAGAGACCCAGTACTTC; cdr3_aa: CASSEGQGQETQYF
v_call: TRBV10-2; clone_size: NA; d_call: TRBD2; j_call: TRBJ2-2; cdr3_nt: TGCGCCAGCCAAGGACTAGCGGGAGTAGACGGGGAGCTGTTTTTT; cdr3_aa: CASQGLAGVDGELFF
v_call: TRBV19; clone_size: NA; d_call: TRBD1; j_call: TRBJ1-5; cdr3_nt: TGTGCCAGTAGTTCCACGGACAGGGCCTTTAGCAATCAGCCCCAGCATTTT; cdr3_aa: CASSSTDRAFSNQPQHF
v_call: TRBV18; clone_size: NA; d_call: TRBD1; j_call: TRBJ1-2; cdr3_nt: TGTGCCAGCTCAACAAAACCCGGGACAGGAAGTTATGGCTACACCTTC; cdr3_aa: CASSTKPGTGSYGYTF
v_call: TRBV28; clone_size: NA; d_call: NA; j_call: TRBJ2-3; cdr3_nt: TGTGCCAGCAGTTTAGGGGGGGCCTTCACAGATACGCAGTATTTT; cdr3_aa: CASSLGGAFTDTQYF
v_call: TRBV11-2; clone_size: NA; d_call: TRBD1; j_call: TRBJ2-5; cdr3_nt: TGTGCCAGCAGCTTGACAGGGGTCGGGGAGACCCAGTACTTC; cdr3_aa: CASSLTGVGETQYF
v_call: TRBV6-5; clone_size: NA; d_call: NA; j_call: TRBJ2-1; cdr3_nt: TGTGCCAGCCTATCCTACAATGAGCAGTTCTTC; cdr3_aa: CASLSYNEQFF
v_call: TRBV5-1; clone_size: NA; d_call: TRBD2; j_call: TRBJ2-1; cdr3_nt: TGCGCCAGCAGCTCGGGACTAGCGGGAGACCATGAGCAGTTCTTC; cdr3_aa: CASSSGLAGDHEQFF
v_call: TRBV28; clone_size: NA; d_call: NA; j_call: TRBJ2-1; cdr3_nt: TGTGCCACCTTAGACGGTGGGGGCTTTAATGAGCAGTTCTTC; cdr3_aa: CATLDGGGFNEQFF
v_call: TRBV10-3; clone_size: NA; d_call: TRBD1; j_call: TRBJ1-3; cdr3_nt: TGTGCCATCAGTGGGGGGACAGCGGAGAGAACCATATATTTT; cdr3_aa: CAISGGTAERTIYF
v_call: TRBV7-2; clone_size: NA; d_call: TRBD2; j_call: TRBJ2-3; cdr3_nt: TGTGCCAGCAGCTCTAGGACTAGCGGGAGCACAGATACGCAGTATTTT; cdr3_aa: CASSSRTSGSTDTQYF
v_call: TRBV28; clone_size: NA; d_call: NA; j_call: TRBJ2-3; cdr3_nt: TGTGCCAGCAGTTCGGCAGGGATGGCCACAGATACGCAGTATTTT; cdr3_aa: CASSSAGMATDTQYF
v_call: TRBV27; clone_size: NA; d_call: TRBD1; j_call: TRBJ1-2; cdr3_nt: TGTGCCAGCAGTCCGTCGTGGGACAGGGGGCTTAGGGTGCGAGGCTACACCTTC; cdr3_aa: CASSPSWDRGLRVRGYTF
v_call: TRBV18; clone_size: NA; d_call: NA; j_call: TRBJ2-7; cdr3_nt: TGTGCCAGCTCACCAGGAGGATGGGCTACCTACGAGCAGTACTTC; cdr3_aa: CASSPGGWATYEQYF
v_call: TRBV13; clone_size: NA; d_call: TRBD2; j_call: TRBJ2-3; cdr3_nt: TGTGCCAGCAGTATCGACCCTAGCGGATCCTTGGGGGTCACAGATACGCAGTATTTT; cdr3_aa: CASSIDPSGSLGVTDTQYF
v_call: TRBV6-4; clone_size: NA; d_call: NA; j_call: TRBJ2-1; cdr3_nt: TGTGCCAGCAGTGAATCCCCGGGCACTAGGCAGTTCTTC; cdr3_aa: CASSESPGTRQFF
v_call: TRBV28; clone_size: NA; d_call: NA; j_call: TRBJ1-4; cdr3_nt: TGTGCCAGCAGTTTGGCGGCAACTAATGAAAAACTGTTTTTT; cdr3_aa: CASSLAATNEKLFF
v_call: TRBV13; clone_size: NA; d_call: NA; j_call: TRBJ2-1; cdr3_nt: TGTGCCAGCAGCTCCACGGGACACGGATACAATGAGCAGTTCTTC; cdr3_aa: CASSSTGHGYNEQFF
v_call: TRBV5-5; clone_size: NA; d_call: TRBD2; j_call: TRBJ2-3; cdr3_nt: TGTGCCAGCAGCCATAGCGGGAGGTTCACAGATACGCAGTATTTT; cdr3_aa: CASSHSGRFTDTQYF
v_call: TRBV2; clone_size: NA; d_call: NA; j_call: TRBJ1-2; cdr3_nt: TGTGCCAGCAGTGGGGGGGGGTCCAGCGGCTACACCTTC; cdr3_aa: CASSGGGSSGYTF
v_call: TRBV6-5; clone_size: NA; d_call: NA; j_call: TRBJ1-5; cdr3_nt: TGTGCCAGCATACGGACAGAGACTAGCAATCAGCCCCAGCATTTT; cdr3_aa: CASIRTETSNQPQHF